This T cell receptor (beta chain) was identified in a study of blood T cell repertoires in COVID-19. Study context: Sites in the United States, Italy and Spain provided acute and convalescent COVID-19 samples. Sources were T cells, B-cell-depleted T cells, or PBMCs; the material itself was cDNA or gDNA.

Under the authors' procedure: Amplification of reference gene primers provided the estimated nucleated cell counts. TCRdb's table, derived via immunoSEQ multiplex PCR, lists solely in-frame clones and lacks some. That table furnishes V, J and clone size, whereas the DNA furnished D and trimming. The table shows some 390,000 clones, with more than 75% occurring only once. This CDR3 region has 13 residues. The V and J ends lost 1 base and 5 bases respectively, with 7 bases between them. The germline V gene encodes CDR1 SGHTA and CDR2 FQGTGA. This sequence was found in a human donor in a cohort sampled during active COVID-19. The sample comprised peripheral blood. The chain employs TRBV7-3 and TRBJ2-3, with D tentatively TRBD1 (5 bases). CDR3 sequence: CASSLSRVDTQYF. The CDR3 DNA follows: TGTGCCAGCAGCTTAAGCAGGGTAGATACGCAGTATTTT.